The clone carrying this T cell receptor (beta chain) was observed a handful of times. Its antigen is unidentified. These data come from a study of blood T cells in healthy people across ages. A sample-barcoded 5' primer and a J-beta primer mix were used in a second PCR of roughly 7 to 11 cycles. Any given sample supplied a minimum of 2.5 million CDR3-containing paired-end reads. TCRdb independently ran MiXCR on the 5' RACE reads; one entry per CDR3 protein. The sample lists about 780,000 distinct CDR3 sequences, around a quarter occurring once. The V gene lost 1 base and the J gene lost 1 base, with 10 bases spanning the gap. The length of the CDR3 is 15 residues. Germline V gene sequence: CDR1 MGHRA, CDR2 YSYEKL. Findings and limits, study-wide: Older individuals had lower TCR beta diversity per million T cells (the decline was roughly linear). Unsorted PBMC input precluded a conclusive naive versus antigen-experienced comparison.

The same sample was also used in a study of T cells of mothers and their children.

The chain uses TRBV4-1 and TRBJ1-1; D gene uncertain. Input material: blood. The clonotype was recovered from a boy younger than 18 in good health. The CDR3 spells CASSQVGLGNTEAFF. Here the CDR3 DNA reads TGCGCCAGCAGCCAAGTTGGATTAGGGAACACTGAAGCTTTCTTT.